Presented here are 30 T cell receptor beta chains from one specimen sequenced in a study of T cell responses to AZD1222 COVID-19 vaccine. Clones were read by immunoSEQ multiplex PCR, and TCRdb kept only the in-frame ones, dropping some. Of some 150,000 clones listed, 88% are singletons. The sequences come from peripheral blood, collected on day 0 of AZD1222 vaccination. Receptor source: an adult in good health.

The chain employs TRBV28 and TRBJ2-1; D is undetermined. This CDR3 comprises 11 residues. The germline V and J ends were trimmed by 1 base and 9 bases, with 4 bases remaining between them. The germline V gene encodes CDR1 MDHEN and CDR2 SYDVKM. CDR3 nucleotide sequence: TGTGCCAGCAGTTTATATGGTGAGCAGTTCTTC. Its translation: CASSLYGEQFF. The whole variable domain, filled in from reference TRBV28 and TRBJ2-1, reads DVKVTQSSRYLVKRTGEKVFLECVQDMDHENMFWYRQDPGLGLRLIYFSYDVKMKEKGDIPEGYSVSREKKERFSLILESASTNQTSMYLCASSLYGEQFFGPGTRLTVL.

The genes are TRBV19 and TRBJ1-4; D is unclear. V gave up 6 bases and J gave up 0 bases, with 14 bases separating them. Germline lookup yields CDR1 LNHDA and CDR2 SQIVND (reference sequence). The CDR3 contains 16 residues. The CDR3 nucleotides read TGTGCCAGTAGCAACCCCGCCGGGCCAACTAATGAAAAACTGTTTTTT. Amino acids: CASSNPAGPTNEKLFF.

CDR3 coding DNA: TGTGCCAGCAGTTCCGACAGGGTCACTGAAGCTTTCTTT. Protein sequence: CASSSDRVTEAFF. The J gene is TRBJ1-1, the V gene TRBV12-3 or TRBV12-4; 7 nucleotides line up with TRBD1. V dropped 4 bases and J dropped 4; count of bases not matched to a gene: 3. The CDR3 extends over 13 amino acids.

The chain employs TRBV9 and TRBJ1-1; D is perhaps TRBD1 (6 bases). The CDR3 has 12 residues. Germline lookup yields CDR1 SGDLS and CDR2 YYNGEE. V lost 3 bases, J lost 7 bases, and 10 bases lay in between. The CDR3 here is CASSGLTGEAFF. DNA of the CDR3: TGTGCCAGCAGCGGCCTGACAGGTGAAGCTTTCTTT.

The chain carries TRBV30 and TRBJ1-1; perhaps TRBD1 as D (6 bases). The CDR3 has 14 residues. CDR1 and CDR2 from the germline V gene are GTSNPN and SVGIG (reference sequence). Trimming pared 8 bases from V and 2 bases from J, leaving 18 bases between. The CDR3 DNA reads TGTGCCAGTACAGGGAATCCTTTTAACACTGAAGCTTTCTTT. It codes for CASTGNPFNTEAFF.

This chain links TRBV30 with TRBJ2-5, with 10 bases lining up with TRBD1. The CDR3 sequence is 14 residues long. The junction had 8 bases not matched to a gene; V was cut back by 5 bases and J by 5 bases. The germline V gene has CDR1 GTSNPN and CDR2 SVGIG (reference sequence). For the CDR3, the DNA is TGTGCCTGGGGGGGACAGGGGAATTTGGAGACCCAGTACTTC. Its translation: CAWGGQGNLETQYF.

The gene calls are TRBV20-1 and TRBJ2-1; D is unclear. This CDR3 comprises 11 residues. V was cut by 4 bases and J by 6 bases, with 7 bases left in between. Germline CDR1 DFQATT, CDR2 SNEGSKA (reference sequence). CDR3 sequence: CSATNSNEQFF. CDR3 nucleotide sequence: TGCAGTGCTACAAACTCCAATGAGCAGTTCTTC.

The chain is built from TRBV28 and TRBJ2-3; TRBD2 agrees at 13 bases. Germline CDR1 and CDR2: MDHEN and SYDVKM. The V and J ends lost 9 bases and 6 bases, in that order; junction bases with no gene match: 6. CDR3 length: 14 residues. The CDR3 region is CASYGLAGADTQYF. DNA for the CDR3: TGTGCCAGTTACGGACTAGCGGGAGCTGATACGCAGTATTTT.

This clone appeared once. This rearrangement joins TRBV9 to TRBJ1-1; D not certain. V lost 0 bases, J lost 5 bases, and 2 bases lay in between. The length of the CDR3 is 11 residues. In germline, CDR1 is SGDLS, CDR2 YYNGEE. The DNA for the CDR3 is TGTGCCAGCAGCGTAGTGACTGAAGCTTTCTTT. Its protein is CASSVVTEAFF. The variable domain in full, with the rest retrieved from reference TRBV9 and TRBJ1-1, is DSGVTQTPKHLITATGQRVTLRCSPRSGDLSVYWYQQSLDQGLQFLIQYYNGEERAKGNILERFSAQQFPDLHSELNLSSLELGDSALYFCASSVVTEAFFGQGTRLTVV.

The CDR3: CATSDSQLAGGYNEQFF. CDR3 bases: TGTGCCACCAGTGACTCCCAACTAGCGGGAGGTTACAATGAGCAGTTCTTC. The V gene is TRBV24-1, the J gene TRBJ2-1; the match to TRBD2 covers 12 bases. The germline V gene encodes CDR1 KGHDR and CDR2 SFDVKD. Unmatched junction bases numbered 7, after V lost 4 bases and J lost 4 bases. The CDR3 runs 17 residues.

The CDR3 DNA follows: TGTGCCAGCAGCAAAGGCCCCCTAGCGGACTCCTACGAGCAGTACTTC. Protein product: CASSKGPLADSYEQYF. This rearrangement joins TRBV7-3 to TRBJ2-7, with 7 positions matching TRBD2. V lost 5 bases, J lost 0 bases, and 10 bases stayed unmatched. CDR1 is SGHTA and CDR2 is FQGTGA in the germline V gene. The CDR3 consists of 16 residues.

This chain uses TRBV5-1 with TRBJ1-5; perhaps TRBD1 as D (5 bases). CDR1 and CDR2 from the germline V gene are SGHRS and YFSETQ. The CDR3 sequence is 15 residues long. Trimming took 1 base from V and 6 from J, leaving 14 bases between them. CDR3 sequence: CASSLFGRDGQPQHF. Here the CDR3 DNA reads TGCGCCAGCAGCTTGTTCGGCAGGGATGGTCAGCCCCAGCATTTT.

The chain combines TRBV12-3 or TRBV12-4 with TRBJ1-2; D perhaps matches TRBD1 (5 bases). V was trimmed by 5 bases and J by 8 bases, leaving 15 bases between them. This CDR3 has 13 amino acids. The CDR3 DNA follows: TGTGCCAGCAGTCCTGGGACGTGGAGCGGCTACACCTTC. Protein: CASSPGTWSGYTF.

The V gene is TRBV24-1, the J gene TRBJ2-2; the D gene is possibly TRBD2 (6 bases). This CDR3 region has 18 residues. Trimming left V 4 bases short and J 5 bases short, with 22 bases between. The germline V gene has CDR1 KGHDR and CDR2 SFDVKD. CDR3 coding DNA: TGTGCCACCAGTGACCCGACGGGGAGGACCCGAAGAACCGGGGAGCTGTTTTTT. Its protein product is CATSDPTGRTRRTGELFF.

The V call is TRBV5-5, the J call TRBJ2-3, with a tentative D call TRBD1 (5 bases). The CDR3 length is 14 residues. Germline V gene lookup returns CDR1 SGHKS and CDR2 YYEKEE (reference sequence). The V and J ends lost 2 bases and 3 bases respectively, with 10 bases between them. CDR3 region: CASSFPGRTDTQYF. The CDR3 DNA reads TGTGCCAGCAGCTTCCCAGGGCGGACAGATACGCAGTATTTT.

V is TRBV19 and J is TRBJ2-5; a possible D gene is TRBD1 (6 bases). The length of the CDR3 is 13 residues. V shed 6 bases and J shed 5 bases, with 13 bases lying between them. The germline gives CDR1 LNHDA, CDR2 SQIVND (reference sequence). CDR3: CASSTQGVETQYF. The CDR3 DNA sequence: TGTGCCAGTAGCACACAGGGCGTGGAGACCCAGTACTTC.

The rearrangement joins TRBV5-4 to TRBJ2-1; D ambiguous. The CDR3 extends over 14 amino acids. Germline loops: CDR1 SGHNT, CDR2 YYREEE (reference sequence). V lost 0 bases and J lost 2, with 6 bases in between. CDR3 nucleotide sequence: TGTGCCAGCAGCTTGGACCCTACCTACAATGAGCAGTTCTTC. Its translation: CASSLDPTYNEQFF.

This clone was picked up a small number of times. The chain recombines TRBV11-2 with TRBJ2-7; D is ambiguous. There are 18 residues in the CDR3. Per the germline V gene, CDR1 is SGHAT and CDR2 is FQNNGV. V was cut by 5 bases and J by 3 bases, with 26 bases left in between. The CDR3 is CASSRDSGRLSPVYEQYF. The CDR3, as DNA: TGTGCCAGCAGCCGCGATTCAGGACGGTTATCACCGGTCTACGAGCAGTACTTC.

This clone showed up just once. The genes are TRBV11-2 and TRBJ2-1, with a weak D call TRBD1 (6 bases). Deletions cut 5 bases from V and 0 bases from J, with 23 bases between. Germline V gives CDR1 SGHAT, CDR2 FQNNGV. The CDR3 contains 19 residues. The CDR3 sequence is CASSPNPAPQGRSYNEQFF. For the CDR3, the DNA is TGTGCCAGCAGCCCGAACCCCGCCCCGCAGGGGCGCTCCTACAATGAGCAGTTCTTC. The full variable domain, rest sourced from reference TRBV11-2 and TRBJ2-1, is EAGVAQSPRYKIIEKRQSVAFWCNPISGHATLYWYQQILGQGPKLLIQFQNNGVVDDSQLPKDRFSAERLKGVDSTLKIQPAKLEDSAVYLCASSPNPAPQGRSYNEQFFGPGTRLTVL.

The chain links TRBV9 to TRBJ2-3, with 8 bases lining up with TRBD2. Per the germline V gene, CDR1 is SGDLS and CDR2 is YYNGEE. Germline trimming cut 5 bases from V and 2 bases from J; bases unmatched to any gene: 4. This CDR3 is 14 amino acids long. The CDR3 bases are TGTGCCAGCAGTCGAGCGGGGGCCACAGATACGCAGTATTTT. It codes for CASSRAGATDTQYF.

The V gene is TRBV15, the J gene TRBJ1-1, with D possibly matching TRBD1 (5 bases). This CDR3 region has 15 residues. The germline V gene has CDR1 LNHNV and CDR2 YYDKDF (reference sequence). V was shortened by 5 bases and J by 4 bases, with 17 bases between the two germline ends. CDR3 nucleotide sequence: TGTGCCACCAGCCCCCGCACGGGGGAAGGCACTGAAGCTTTCTTT. The encoded protein is CATSPRTGEGTEAFF.

The chain couples TRBV7-4 to TRBJ1-3; the D is unclear. V was clipped by 7 bases and J by 0 bases, with 16 bases between them. Per germline, CDR1 SGHVT and CDR2 SQSDAQ. The CDR3 sequence is 16 residues long. Written as DNA, the CDR3 is TGTGCCAGCACCCCATCCCGCGAGGACTCTGGAAACACCATATATTTT. The encoded protein is CASTPSREDSGNTIYF.

The V and J genes are TRBV7-2 and TRBJ1-2, with a weak D call TRBD1 (6 bases). The CDR3 totals 16 residues. Germline-derived CDR1 and CDR2 are SGHTA and FQGNSA. V dropped 0 bases and J dropped 12 bases, with 23 bases sitting between them. Written as DNA, the CDR3 is TGTGCCAGCAGCTTAGCCAGCTTAAAGACCGGGGGCGGTCACACCTTC. Protein: CASSLASLKTGGGHTF. The full variable domain, completed using reference TRBV7-2 and TRBJ1-2, is GAGVSQSPSNKVTEKGKDVELRCDPISGHTALYWYRQSLGQGLEFLIYFQGNSAPDKSGLPSDRFSAERTGGSVSTLTIQRTQQEDSAVYLCASSLASLKTGGGHTFGSGTRLTVV.

V is TRBV6-2 or TRBV6-3 and J is TRBJ1-2; D not certain. The germline V gene has CDR1 MNHEY and CDR2 SVGEGT. CDR3 length: 15 residues. Trimming removed 5 bases at V and 3 bases at J, with 16 bases between. CDR3 in amino acids: CASSLSWGWDYGYTF. The CDR3 DNA reads as TGTGCCAGCAGTCTTTCGTGGGGTTGGGACTATGGCTACACCTTC.

This rearrangement joins TRBV9 to TRBJ2-2, with D possibly TRBD2 on 5 matching bases. The CDR3 loop spans 16 amino acids. The V and J ends lost 4 bases and 0 bases respectively, with 13 bases between them. The germline V gene encodes CDR1 SGDLS and CDR2 YYNGEE. The CDR3 region is CASSPGLAANTGELFF. CDR3 DNA: TGTGCCAGCAGCCCCGGTCTAGCCGCGAACACCGGGGAGCTGTTTTTT.

The chain couples TRBV11-2 to TRBJ1-6; 7 bases match TRBD1. The CDR3 sequence is 15 residues long. Germline CDR1 reads SGHAT; CDR2 reads FQNNGV. V shed 3 bases, J shed 3 bases, and the junction held 2 bases outside the gene matches. CDR3 sequence: CASSLNRGYNSPLHF. The CDR3 DNA is TGTGCCAGCAGCTTGAACAGGGGCTATAATTCACCCCTCCACTTT.

V usage is TRBV6-5 and J usage is TRBJ2-3, with unresolved D. Trimming left V 10 bases short and J 2 bases short, with 13 bases between. This CDR3 has 13 residues. Germline CDR1 MNHEY, CDR2 SVGAGI. The DNA of the CDR3 is TGTGCCACCCAAGTGGGTGTCACAGATACGCAGTATTTT. Residues: CATQVGVTDTQYF.

The chain couples TRBV4-1 to TRBJ1-2; TRBD1 agrees at 9 bases. Germline V gene sequence: CDR1 MGHRA, CDR2 YSYEKL. The CDR3 spans 13 residues. V was pared by 2 bases and J by 8 bases, with 3 bases of the junction left unmatched. This chain's CDR3 is CASSQPDRGGYTF. CDR3 nucleotides: TGCGCCAGCAGCCAACCGGACAGGGGCGGCTACACCTTC.

The chain recombines TRBV5-4 with TRBJ2-2; 12 bases match TRBD1. The junction had 7 bases not matched to a gene; V was cut back by 0 bases and J by 7 bases. The CDR3 contains 17 residues. Germline V gene lookup returns CDR1 SGHNT and CDR2 YYREEE (reference sequence). CDR3 protein: CASSLGDRGQIGGELFF. The CDR3 DNA reads as TGTGCCAGCAGCTTGGGGGACAGGGGGCAGATTGGCGGGGAGCTGTTTTTT.

The chain uses TRBV18 and TRBJ2-3, with D unclear. Germline V gene data show CDR1 as KGHSH and CDR2 as LQKENI. The CDR3 length is 11 residues. The V end was cut by 5 bases, the J end by 5 bases, with 5 bases between. CDR3 bases: TGTGCCAGCTCAGCAGTAGATACGCAGTATTTT. It encodes CASSAVDTQYF.